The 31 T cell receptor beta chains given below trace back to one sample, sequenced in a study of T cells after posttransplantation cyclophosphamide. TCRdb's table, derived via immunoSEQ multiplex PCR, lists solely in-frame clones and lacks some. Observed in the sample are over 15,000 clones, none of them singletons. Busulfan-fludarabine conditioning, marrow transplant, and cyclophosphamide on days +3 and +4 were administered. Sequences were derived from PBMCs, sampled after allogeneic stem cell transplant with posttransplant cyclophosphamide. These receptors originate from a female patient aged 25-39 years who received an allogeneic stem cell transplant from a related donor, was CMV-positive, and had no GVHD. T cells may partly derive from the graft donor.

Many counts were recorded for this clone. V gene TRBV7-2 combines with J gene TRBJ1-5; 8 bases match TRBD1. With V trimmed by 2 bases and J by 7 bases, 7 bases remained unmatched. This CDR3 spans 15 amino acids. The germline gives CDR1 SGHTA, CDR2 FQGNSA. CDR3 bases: TGTGCCAGCAGCTTACGAACAGGGGGAAGACAGCCCCAGCATTTT. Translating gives CASSLRTGGRQPQHF.

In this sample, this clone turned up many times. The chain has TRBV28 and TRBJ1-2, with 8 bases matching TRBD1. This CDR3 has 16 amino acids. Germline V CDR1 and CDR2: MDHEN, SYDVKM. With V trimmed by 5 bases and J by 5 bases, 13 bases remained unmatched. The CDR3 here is CASSLTGQARFYGYTF. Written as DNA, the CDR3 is TGTGCCAGCAGTCTTACGGGACAGGCCCGTTTTTATGGCTACACCTTC.

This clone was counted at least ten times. For the CDR3, the DNA is TGTGCCTGGCGAGGACTAGCGGGAGGTCAGGACACCGGGGAGCTGTTTTTT. It translates to CAWRGLAGGQDTGELFF. This rearrangement joins TRBV30 to TRBJ2-2; 14 bases fit TRBD2. The CDR3 sequence is 17 residues long. CDR1 and CDR2 (germline): GTSNPN, SVGIG (reference sequence). V shed 5 bases, J shed 3 bases, and the junction held 8 bases outside the gene matches.

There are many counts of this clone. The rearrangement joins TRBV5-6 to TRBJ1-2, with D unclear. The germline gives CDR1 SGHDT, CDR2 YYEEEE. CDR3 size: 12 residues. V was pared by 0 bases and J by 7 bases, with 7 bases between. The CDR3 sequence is CASSLAGFGYTF. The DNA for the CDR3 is TGTGCCAGCAGCTTGGCCGGGTTTGGCTACACCTTC. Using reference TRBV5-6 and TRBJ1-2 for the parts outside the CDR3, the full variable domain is DAGVTQSPTHLIKTRGQQVTLRCSPKSGHDTVSWYQQALGQGPQFIFQYYEEEERQRGNFPDRFSGHQFPNYSSELNVNALLLGDSALYLCASSLAGFGYTFGSGTRLTVV.

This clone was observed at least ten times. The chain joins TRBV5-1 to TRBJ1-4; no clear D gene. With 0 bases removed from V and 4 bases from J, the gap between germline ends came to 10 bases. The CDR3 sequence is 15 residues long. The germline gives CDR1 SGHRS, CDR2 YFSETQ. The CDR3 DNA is TGCGCCAGCAGCTTGGCCGGAGGTTATAATGAAAAACTGTTTTTT. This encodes CASSLAGGYNEKLFF.

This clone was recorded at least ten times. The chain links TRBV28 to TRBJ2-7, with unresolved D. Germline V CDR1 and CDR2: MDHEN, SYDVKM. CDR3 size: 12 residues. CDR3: CASRSTSYEQYF. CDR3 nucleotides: TGTGCGTCGAGGAGCACCTCCTACGAGCAGTACTTC.

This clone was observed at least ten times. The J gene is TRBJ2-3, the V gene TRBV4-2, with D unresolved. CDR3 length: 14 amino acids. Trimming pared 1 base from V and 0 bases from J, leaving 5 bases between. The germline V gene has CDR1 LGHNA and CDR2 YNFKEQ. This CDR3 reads CASSQGSSTDTQYF. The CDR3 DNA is TGTGCCAGCAGCCAAGGTAGTAGCACAGATACGCAGTATTTT.

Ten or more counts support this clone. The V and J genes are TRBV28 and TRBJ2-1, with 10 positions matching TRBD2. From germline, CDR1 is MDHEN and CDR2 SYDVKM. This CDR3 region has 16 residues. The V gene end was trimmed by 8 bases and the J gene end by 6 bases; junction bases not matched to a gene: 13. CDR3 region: CASRQRSGRAINEQFF. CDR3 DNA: TGTGCCAGCCGCCAACGGAGCGGGAGGGCCATCAATGAGCAGTTCTTC. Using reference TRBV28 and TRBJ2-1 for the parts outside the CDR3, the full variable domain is DVKVTQSSRYLVKRTGEKVFLECVQDMDHENMFWYRQDPGLGLRLIYFSYDVKMKEKGDIPEGYSVSREKKERFSLILESASTNQTSMYLCASRQRSGRAINEQFFGPGTRLTVL.

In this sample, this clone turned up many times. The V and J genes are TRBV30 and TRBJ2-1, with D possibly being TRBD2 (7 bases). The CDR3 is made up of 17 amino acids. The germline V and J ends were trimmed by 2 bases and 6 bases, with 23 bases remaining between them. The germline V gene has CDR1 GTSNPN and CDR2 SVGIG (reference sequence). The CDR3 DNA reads TGTGCCTGGAGTAGGGGGTGGAGGGCAGGGAGGGGCAATGAGCAGTTCTTC. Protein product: CAWSRGWRAGRGNEQFF. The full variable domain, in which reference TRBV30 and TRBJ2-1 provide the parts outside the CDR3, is SQTIHQWPATLVQPVGSPLSLECTVEGTSNPNLYWYRQAAGRGLQLLFYSVGIGQISSEVPQNLSASRPQDRQFILSSKKLLLSDSGFYLCAWSRGWRAGRGNEQFFGPGTRLTVL.

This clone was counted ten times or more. The CDR3 sequence: CASTLGGFNQPQHF. For the CDR3, the DNA is TGTGCCAGCACCCTAGGCGGTTTCAATCAGCCCCAGCATTTT. The V gene is TRBV7-2, the J gene TRBJ1-5, with D uncertain. Trimming left V 7 bases short and J 3 bases short, with 13 bases between. There are 14 residues in the CDR3. The germline gives CDR1 SGHTA, CDR2 FQGNSA.

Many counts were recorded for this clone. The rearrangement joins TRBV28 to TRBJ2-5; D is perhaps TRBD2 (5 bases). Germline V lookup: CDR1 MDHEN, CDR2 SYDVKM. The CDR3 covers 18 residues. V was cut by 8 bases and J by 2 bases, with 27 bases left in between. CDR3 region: CASEGTSRSESIQETQYF. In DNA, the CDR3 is TGTGCCAGCGAGGGAACTTCCCGATCCGAGAGCATACAAGAGACCCAGTACTTC.

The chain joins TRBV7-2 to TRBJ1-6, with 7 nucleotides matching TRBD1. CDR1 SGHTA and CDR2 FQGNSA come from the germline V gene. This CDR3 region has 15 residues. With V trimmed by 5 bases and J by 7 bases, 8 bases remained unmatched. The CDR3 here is CASSVRGAANSPLHF. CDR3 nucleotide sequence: TGTGCCAGCAGCGTCAGGGGGGCCGCGAATTCACCCCTCCACTTT.

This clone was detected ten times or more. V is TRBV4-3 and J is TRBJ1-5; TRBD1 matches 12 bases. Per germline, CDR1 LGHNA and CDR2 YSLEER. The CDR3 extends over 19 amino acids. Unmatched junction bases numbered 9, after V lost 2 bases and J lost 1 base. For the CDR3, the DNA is TGCGCCAGCAGCCAAACCGGGACAGGGGGCGCGGGAAGCAATCAGCCCCAGCATTTT. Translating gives CASSQTGTGGAGSNQPQHF.

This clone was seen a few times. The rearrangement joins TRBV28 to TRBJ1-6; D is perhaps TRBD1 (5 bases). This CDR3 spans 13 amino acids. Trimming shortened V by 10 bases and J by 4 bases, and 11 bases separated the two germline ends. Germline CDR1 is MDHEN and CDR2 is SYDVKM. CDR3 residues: CATEDRYNSPLHF. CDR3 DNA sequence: TGTGCCACCGAAGACAGATATAATTCACCCCTCCACTTT.

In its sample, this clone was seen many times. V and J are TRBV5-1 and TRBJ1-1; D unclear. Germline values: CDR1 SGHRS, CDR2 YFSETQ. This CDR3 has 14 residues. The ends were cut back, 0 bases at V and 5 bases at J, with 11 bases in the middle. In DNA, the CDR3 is TGCGCCAGCAGCTTGGCGGGGAGTGGGACTGAAGCTTTCTTT. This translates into CASSLAGSGTEAFF.

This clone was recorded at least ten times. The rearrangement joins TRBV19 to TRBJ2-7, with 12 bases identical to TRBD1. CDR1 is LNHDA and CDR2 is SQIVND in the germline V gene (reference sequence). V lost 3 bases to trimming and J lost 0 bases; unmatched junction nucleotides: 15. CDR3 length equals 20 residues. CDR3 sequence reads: CASSMALGQGALVLSYEQYF. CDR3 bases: TGTGCCAGTAGTATGGCGTTGGGACAGGGGGCCCTCGTCCTCTCCTACGAGCAGTACTTC.

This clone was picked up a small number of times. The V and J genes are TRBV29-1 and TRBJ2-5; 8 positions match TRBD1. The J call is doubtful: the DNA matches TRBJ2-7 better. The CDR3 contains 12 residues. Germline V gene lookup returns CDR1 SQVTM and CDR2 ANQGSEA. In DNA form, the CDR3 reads TGCAGCGCTGGACAGGGCTTCTACGAGCAGTACTTC. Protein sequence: CSAGQGFYEQYF.

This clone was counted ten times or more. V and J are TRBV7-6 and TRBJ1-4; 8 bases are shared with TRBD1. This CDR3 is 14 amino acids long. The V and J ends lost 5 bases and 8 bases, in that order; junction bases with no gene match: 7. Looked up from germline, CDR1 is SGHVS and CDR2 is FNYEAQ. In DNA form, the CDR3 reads TGTGCCAGCAGCCCCGGGACAGGTCACGAAAAACTGTTTTTT. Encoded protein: CASSPGTGHEKLFF.

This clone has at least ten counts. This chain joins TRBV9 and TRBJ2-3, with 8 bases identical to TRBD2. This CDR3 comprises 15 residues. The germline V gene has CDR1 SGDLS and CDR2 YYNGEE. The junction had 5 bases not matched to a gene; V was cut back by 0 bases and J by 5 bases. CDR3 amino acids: CASSVDSGNGDTQYF. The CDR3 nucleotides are TGTGCCAGCAGCGTAGATAGCGGGAATGGAGATACGCAGTATTTT.

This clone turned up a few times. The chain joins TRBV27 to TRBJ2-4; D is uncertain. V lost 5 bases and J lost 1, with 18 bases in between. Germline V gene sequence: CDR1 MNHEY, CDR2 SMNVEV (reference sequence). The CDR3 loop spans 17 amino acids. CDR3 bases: TGTGCCAGCAGTCCCGCCGGAATTAGACTGGCCAAAAACATTCAGTACTTC. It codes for CASSPAGIRLAKNIQYF.

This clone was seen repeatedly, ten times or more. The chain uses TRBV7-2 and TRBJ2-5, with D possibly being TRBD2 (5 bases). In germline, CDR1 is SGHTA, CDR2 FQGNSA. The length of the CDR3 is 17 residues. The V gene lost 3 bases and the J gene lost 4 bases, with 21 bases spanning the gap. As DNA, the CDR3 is TGTGCCAGCAGCTTTATAAGGCTCGGCGGGTTCGCAGAGACCCAGTACTTC. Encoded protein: CASSFIRLGGFAETQYF. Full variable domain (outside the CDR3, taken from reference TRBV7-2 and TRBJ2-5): GAGVSQSPSNKVTEKGKDVELRCDPISGHTALYWYRQSLGQGLEFLIYFQGNSAPDKSGLPSDRFSAERTGGSVSTLTIQRTQQEDSAVYLCASSFIRLGGFAETQYFGPGTRLLVL.

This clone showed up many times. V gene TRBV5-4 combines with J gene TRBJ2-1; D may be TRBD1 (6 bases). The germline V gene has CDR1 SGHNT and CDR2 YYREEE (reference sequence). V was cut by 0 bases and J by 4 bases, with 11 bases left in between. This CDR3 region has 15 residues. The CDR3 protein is CASSLGRDTYNEQFF. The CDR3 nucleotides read TGTGCCAGCAGCTTGGGAAGGGACACATACAATGAGCAGTTCTTC.

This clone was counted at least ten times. Here the CDR3 reads CASSQRQLTGHSISNQPQHF. The CDR3 DNA is TGTGCCAGCAGTCAGAGACAGCTCACGGGACATTCTATTAGCAATCAGCCCCAGCATTTT. The chain combines TRBV28 with TRBJ1-5; D might be TRBD1 (6 bases). The CDR3 extends over 20 amino acids. Trimming shortened V by 5 bases and J by 0 bases, and 26 bases separated the two germline ends. CDR1 is MDHEN and CDR2 is SYDVKM in the germline V gene. The variable domain in full, completed from reference TRBV28 and TRBJ1-5, reads DVKVTQSSRYLVKRTGEKVFLECVQDMDHENMFWYRQDPGLGLRLIYFSYDVKMKEKGDIPEGYSVSREKKERFSLILESASTNQTSMYLCASSQRQLTGHSISNQPQHFGDGTRLSIL.

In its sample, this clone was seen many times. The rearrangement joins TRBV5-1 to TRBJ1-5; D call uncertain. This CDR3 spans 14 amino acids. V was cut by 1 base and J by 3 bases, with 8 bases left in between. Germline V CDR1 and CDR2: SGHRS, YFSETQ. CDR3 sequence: CASSLNGDNQPQHF. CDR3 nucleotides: TGCGCCAGCAGCTTGAACGGAGACAATCAGCCCCAGCATTTT.

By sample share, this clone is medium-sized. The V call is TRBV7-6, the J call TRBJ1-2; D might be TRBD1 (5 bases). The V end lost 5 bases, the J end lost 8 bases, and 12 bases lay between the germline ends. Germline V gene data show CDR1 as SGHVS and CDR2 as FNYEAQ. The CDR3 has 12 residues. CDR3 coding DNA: TGTGCCAGCAGCGGTGGGGGGGGAGGCTACACCTTC. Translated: CASSGGGGGYTF.

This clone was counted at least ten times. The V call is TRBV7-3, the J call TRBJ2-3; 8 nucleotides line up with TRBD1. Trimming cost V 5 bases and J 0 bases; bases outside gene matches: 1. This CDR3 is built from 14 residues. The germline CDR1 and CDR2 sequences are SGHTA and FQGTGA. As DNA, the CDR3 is TGTGCCAGCAGCCGGACAGGGAGCACAGATACGCAGTATTTT. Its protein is CASSRTGSTDTQYF.

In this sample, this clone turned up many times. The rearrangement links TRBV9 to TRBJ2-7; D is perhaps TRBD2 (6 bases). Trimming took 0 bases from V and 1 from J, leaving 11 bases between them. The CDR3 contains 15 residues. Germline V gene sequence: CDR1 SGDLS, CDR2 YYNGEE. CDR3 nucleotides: TGTGCCAGCAGCGTAGGGGAGGTACTATCCTACGAGCAGTACTTC. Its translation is CASSVGEVLSYEQYF.

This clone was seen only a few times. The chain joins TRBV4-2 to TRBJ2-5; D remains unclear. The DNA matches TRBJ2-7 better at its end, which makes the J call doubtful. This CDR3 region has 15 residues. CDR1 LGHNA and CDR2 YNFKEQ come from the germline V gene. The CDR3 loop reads CASSQALQNTYEQYF. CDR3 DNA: TGTGCCAGCTCTCAGGCGCTACAGAACACCTACGAGCAGTACTTC.

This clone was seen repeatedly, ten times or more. The DNA for the CDR3 is TGTGCCAGCAGTCCAACAGGGATGAAGTACTTC. It translates to CASSPTGMKYF. This chain joins TRBV28 and TRBJ2-7, with D perhaps TRBD1 (6 bases). This CDR3 comprises 11 residues. Per the germline V gene, CDR1 is MDHEN and CDR2 is SYDVKM. Deletions cut 5 bases from V and 11 bases from J, with 13 bases between. The variable domain in full, with the rest retrieved from reference TRBV28 and TRBJ2-7, is DVKVTQSSRYLVKRTGEKVFLECVQDMDHENMFWYRQDPGLGLRLIYFSYDVKMKEKGDIPEGYSVSREKKERFSLILESASTNQTSMYLCASSPTGMKYFGPGTRLTVT.

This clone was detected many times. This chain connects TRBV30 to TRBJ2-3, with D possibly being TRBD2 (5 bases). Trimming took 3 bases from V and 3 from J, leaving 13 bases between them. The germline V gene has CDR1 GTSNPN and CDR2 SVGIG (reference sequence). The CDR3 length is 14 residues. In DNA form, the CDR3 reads TGTGCCTGGAGCCGCCTCGGGAAGACAGATACGCAGTATTTT. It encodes CAWSRLGKTDTQYF.

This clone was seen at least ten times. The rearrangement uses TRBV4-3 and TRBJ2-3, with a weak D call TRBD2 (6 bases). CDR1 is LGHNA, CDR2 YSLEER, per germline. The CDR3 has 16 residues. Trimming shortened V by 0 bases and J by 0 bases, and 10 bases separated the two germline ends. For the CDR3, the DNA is TGCGCCAGCAGCCAAGAGGCGCGGGGAAGCACAGATACGCAGTATTTT. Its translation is CASSQEARGSTDTQYF.